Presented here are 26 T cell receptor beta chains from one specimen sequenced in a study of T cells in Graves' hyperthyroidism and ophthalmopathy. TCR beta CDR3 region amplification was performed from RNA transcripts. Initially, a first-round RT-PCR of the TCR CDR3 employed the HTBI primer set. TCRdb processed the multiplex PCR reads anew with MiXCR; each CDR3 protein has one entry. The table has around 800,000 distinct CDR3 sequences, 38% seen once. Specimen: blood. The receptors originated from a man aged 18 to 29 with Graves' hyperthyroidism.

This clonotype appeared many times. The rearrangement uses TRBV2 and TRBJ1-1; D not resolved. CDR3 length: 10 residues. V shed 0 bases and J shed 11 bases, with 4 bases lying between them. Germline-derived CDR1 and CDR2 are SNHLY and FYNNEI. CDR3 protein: CASSEARAFF. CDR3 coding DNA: TGTGCCAGCAGTGAAGCGCGGGCTTTCTTT.

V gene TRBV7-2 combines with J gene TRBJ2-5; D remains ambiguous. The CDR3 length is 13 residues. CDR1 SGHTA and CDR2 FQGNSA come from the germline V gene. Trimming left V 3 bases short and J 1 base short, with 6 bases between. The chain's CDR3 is CASSFGIQETQYF. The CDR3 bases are TGTGCCAGCAGCTTTGGGATCCAAGAGACCCAGTACTTC.

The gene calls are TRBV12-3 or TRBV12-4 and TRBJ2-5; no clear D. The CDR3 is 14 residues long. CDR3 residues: CASAPPRAEETQYF. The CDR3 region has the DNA TGTGCTAGTGCCCCCCCCCGCGCAGAAGAGACCCAGTACTTC.

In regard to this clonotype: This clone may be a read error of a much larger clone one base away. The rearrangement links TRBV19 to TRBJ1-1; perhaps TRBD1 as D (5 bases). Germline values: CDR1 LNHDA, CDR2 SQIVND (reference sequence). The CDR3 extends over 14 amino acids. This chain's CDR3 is CASTLGTENTEALF. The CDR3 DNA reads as TGTGCCAGTACCCTGGGGACGGAGAACACTGAAGCTCTCTTT.

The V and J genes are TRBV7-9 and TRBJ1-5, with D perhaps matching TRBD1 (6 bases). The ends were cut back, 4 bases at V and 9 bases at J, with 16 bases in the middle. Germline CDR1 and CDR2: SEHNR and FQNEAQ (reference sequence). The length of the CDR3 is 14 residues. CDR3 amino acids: CASSSPGVGGPQHF. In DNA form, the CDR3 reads TGTGCCAGCAGCTCCCCCGGCGTAGGGGGGCCCCAGCATTTT.

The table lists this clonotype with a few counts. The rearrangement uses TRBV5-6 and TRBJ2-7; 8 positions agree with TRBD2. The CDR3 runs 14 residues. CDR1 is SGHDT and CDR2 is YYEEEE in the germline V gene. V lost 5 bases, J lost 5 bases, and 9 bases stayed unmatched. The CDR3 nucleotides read TGTGCCAGCAGTTTATGGGGTAGCGGGAACGAGCAGTACTTC. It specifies CASSLWGSGNEQYF.

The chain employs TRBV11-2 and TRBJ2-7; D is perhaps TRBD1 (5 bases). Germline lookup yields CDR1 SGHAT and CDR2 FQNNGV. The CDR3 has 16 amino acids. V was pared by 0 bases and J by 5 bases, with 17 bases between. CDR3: CASSLDRAAVYDEQYF. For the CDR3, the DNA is TGTGCCAGCAGCTTAGACAGGGCCGCAGTGTACGACGAGCAGTACTTC.

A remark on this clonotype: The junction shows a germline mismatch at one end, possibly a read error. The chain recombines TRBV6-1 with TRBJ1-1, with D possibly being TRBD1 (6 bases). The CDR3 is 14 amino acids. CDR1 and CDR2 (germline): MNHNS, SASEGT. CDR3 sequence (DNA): TGTGTCAGCAGTAAAGAGGGCAGGGGTAGTGAAGCTTTCTTT. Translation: CVSSKEGRGSEAFF.

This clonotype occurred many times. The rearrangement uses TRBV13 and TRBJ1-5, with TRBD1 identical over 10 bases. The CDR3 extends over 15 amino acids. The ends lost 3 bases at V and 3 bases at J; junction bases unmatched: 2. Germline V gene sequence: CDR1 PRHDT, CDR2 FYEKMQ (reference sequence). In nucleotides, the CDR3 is TGTGCCAGCAGCTTGGGACAGGGGCCCAATCAGCCCCAGCATTTT. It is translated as CASSLGQGPNQPQHF. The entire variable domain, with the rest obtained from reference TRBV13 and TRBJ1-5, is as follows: AAGVIQSPRHLIKEKRETATLKCYPIPRHDTVYWYQQGPGQDPQFLISFYEKMQSDKGSIPDRFSAQQFSDYHSELNMSSLELGDSALYFCASSLGQGPNQPQHFGDGTRLSIL.

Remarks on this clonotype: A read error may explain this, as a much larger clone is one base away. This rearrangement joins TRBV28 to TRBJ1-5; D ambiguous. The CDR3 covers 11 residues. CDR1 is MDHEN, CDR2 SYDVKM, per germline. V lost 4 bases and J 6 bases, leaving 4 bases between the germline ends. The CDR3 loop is CASSSAQPQHF. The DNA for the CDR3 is TGTGCCAGCAGTTCAGCTCAGCCCCAGCATTTT.

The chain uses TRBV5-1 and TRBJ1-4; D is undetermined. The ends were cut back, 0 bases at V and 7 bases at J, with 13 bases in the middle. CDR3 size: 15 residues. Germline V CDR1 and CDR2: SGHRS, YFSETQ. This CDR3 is CASSLEGHRGEKLFF. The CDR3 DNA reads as TGCGCCAGCAGCTTGGAAGGCCACCGCGGTGAAAAACTGTTTTTT.

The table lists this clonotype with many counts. Here the CDR3 DNA reads TGTGCCAGCAGTGAACAAGGGGCAGGGGTGGCCTATGGCTACACCTTC. It is translated as CASSEQGAGVAYGYTF. The chain links TRBV2 to TRBJ1-2; D perhaps matches TRBD1 (6 bases). Germline lookup yields CDR1 SNHLY and CDR2 FYNNEI. Trimming stripped 2 bases from V and 4 bases from J, with 17 bases between. This CDR3 is 16 amino acids long. Combining the CDR3 with reference TRBV2 and TRBJ1-2 gives the whole variable domain EPEVTQTPSHQVTQMGQEVILRCVPISNHLYFYWYRQILGQKVEFLVSFYNNEISEKSEIFDDQFSVERPDGSNFTLKIRSTKLEDSAMYFCASSEQGAGVAYGYTFGSGTRLTVV.

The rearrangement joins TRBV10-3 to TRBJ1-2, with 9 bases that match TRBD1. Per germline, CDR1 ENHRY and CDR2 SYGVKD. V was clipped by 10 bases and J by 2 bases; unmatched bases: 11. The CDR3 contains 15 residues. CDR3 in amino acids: CASRTQGAGNYGYTF. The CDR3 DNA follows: TGTGCCAGCAGAACACAGGGGGCGGGAAACTATGGCTACACCTTC.

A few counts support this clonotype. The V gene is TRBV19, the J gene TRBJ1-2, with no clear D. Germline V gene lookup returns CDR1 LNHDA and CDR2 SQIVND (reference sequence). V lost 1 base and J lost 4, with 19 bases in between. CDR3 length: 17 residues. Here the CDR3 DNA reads TGTGCCAGTAGTATAGGCCCTTTAGCAGCCTTACCCTATGGCTACACCTTC. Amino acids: CASSIGPLAALPYGYTF.

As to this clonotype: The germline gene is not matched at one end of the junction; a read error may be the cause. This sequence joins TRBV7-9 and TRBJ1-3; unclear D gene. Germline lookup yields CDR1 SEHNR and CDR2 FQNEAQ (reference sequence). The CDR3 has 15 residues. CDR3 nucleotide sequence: TGTGCCAGCAGCCAAAGTCAAGTAACTGGAGACACCATATATTTT. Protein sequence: CASSQSQVTGDTIYF.

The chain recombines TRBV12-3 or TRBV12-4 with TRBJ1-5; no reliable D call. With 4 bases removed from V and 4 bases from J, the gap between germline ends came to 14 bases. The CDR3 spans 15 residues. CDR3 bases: TGTGCCAGCAGTTACTCGATTTTGGGGAATCAGCCCCAGCATTTT. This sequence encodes CASSYSILGNQPQHF.

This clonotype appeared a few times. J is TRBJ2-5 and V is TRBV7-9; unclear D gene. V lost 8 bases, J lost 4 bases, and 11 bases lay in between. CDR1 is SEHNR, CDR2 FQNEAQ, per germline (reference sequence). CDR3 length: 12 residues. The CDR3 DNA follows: TGTGCCAGCTCCGCACGCTTAGAGACCCAGTACTTC. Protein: CASSARLETQYF.

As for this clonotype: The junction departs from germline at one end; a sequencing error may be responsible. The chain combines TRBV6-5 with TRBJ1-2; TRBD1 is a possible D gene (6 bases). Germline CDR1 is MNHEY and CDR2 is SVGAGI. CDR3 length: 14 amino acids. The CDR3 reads CTSRPTGNFYGYTF. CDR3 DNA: TGTACCAGCAGACCTACAGGGAATTTCTATGGCTACACCTTC.

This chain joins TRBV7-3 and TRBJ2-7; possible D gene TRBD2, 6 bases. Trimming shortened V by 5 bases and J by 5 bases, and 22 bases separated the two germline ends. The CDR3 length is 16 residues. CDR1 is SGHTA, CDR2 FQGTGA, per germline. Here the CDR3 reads CASSRLSGDLVDEQYF. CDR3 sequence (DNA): TGTGCCAGCAGCAGGCTTTCGGGGGACCTGGTCGACGAGCAGTACTTC.

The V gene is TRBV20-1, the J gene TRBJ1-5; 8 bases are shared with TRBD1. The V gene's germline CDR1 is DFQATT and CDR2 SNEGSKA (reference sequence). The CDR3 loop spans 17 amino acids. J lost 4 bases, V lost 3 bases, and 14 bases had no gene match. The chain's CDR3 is CSARSPPGGGKNQPQHF. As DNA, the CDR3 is TGCAGTGCTAGGTCCCCCCCAGGGGGCGGGAAAAATCAGCCCCAGCATTTT.

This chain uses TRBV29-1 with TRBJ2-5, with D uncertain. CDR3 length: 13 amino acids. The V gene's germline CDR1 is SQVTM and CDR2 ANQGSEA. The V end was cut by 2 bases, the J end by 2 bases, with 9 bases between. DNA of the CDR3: TGCAGCGTTGAACGGGCAGTTCAAGAGACCCAGTACTTC. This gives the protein CSVERAVQETQYF. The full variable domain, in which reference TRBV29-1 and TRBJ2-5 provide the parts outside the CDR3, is SAVISQKPSRDICQRGTSLTIQCQVDSQVTMMFWYRQQPGQSLTLIATANQGSEATYESGFVIDKFPISRPNLTFSTLTVSNMSPEDSSIYLCSVERAVQETQYFGPGTRLLVL.

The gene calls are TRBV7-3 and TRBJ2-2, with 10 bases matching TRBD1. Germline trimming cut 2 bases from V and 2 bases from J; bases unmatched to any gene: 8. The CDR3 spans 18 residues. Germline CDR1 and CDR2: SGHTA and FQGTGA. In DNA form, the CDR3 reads TGTGCCAGCAGCTTAGCCGGGACAGGGGCCGGAAACACCGGGGAGCTGTTTTTT. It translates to CASSLAGTGAGNTGELFF.

The CDR3 nucleotides are TGCGCCAGCAGCCGAGGACAGGGGACCGCTGAAGCTTTCTTT. Its protein product is CASSRGQGTAEAFF. The chain uses TRBV10-2 and TRBJ1-1; 9 bases fit TRBD1. The germline V gene encodes CDR1 WSHSY and CDR2 SAAADI. The ends lost 6 bases at V and 6 bases at J; junction bases unmatched: 8. The CDR3 runs 14 residues.

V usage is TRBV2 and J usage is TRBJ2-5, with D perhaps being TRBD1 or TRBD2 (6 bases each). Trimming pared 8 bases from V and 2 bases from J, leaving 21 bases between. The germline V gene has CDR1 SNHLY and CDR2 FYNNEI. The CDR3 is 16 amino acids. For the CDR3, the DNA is TGTGCCAGCTCCCTCACCCGGGGGCCGGTACAAGAGACCCAGTACTTC. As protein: CASSLTRGPVQETQYF.

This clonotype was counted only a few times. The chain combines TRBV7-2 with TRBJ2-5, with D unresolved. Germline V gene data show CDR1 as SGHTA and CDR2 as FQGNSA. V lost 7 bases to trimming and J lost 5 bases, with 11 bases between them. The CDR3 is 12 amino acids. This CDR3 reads CASTPFPETQYF. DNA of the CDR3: TGTGCCAGCACTCCATTTCCCGAGACCCAGTACTTC.

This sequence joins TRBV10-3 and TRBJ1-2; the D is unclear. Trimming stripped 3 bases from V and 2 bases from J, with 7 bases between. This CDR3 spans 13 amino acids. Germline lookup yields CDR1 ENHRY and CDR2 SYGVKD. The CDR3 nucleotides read TGTGCCATCAGTGAAGAGGGAAACTATGGCTACACCTTC. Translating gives CAISEEGNYGYTF.